The 10 T cell receptor beta chains below all came from one sample that was sequenced in a study of blood T cells in healthy people across ages. Through a sample-barcoded 5' primer and a J-beta primer mix, a second PCR was run for about 6 to 12 cycles. TCRdb re-called the 5' RACE reads through MiXCR, storing one row per CDR3 protein. This sample has 1.5 million to 2 million distinct CDR3 sequences; about 35% occur once, and the top ten carry about 11%. The specimen sequenced was blood. The receptors derive from a woman aged 30 to 39 in good health.

The V gene is TRBV6-6, the J gene TRBJ2-3; 7 bases match TRBD2. This CDR3 contains 15 residues. Germline V CDR1 and CDR2: MNHNY, SVGAGI (reference sequence). With V trimmed by 4 bases and J by 5 bases, 9 bases remained unmatched. CDR3 sequence (DNA): TGTGCCAGCAGTTTCTTATTAGCGGGCCAAGATACGCAGTATTTT. Translating it yields CASSFLLAGQDTQYF.

This rearrangement joins TRBV12-3 or TRBV12-4 to TRBJ2-3, with 9 bases aligning to TRBD1. Germline trimming cut 0 bases from V and 5 bases from J; bases unmatched to any gene: 12. The CDR3 consists of 18 residues. The CDR3 reads CASSLAYPGQGAEDTQYF. The CDR3 DNA is TGTGCCAGCAGTTTAGCATACCCGGGACAGGGTGCGGAAGATACGCAGTATTTT.

This clonotype was detected a few times. The chain carries TRBV6-6 and TRBJ2-1; 10 nucleotides align to TRBD2. After removal of 2 bases from V and 6 bases from J, the junction contained 4 bases not matched to a gene. CDR3 length: 15 amino acids. Germline V gives CDR1 MNHNY, CDR2 SVGAGI (reference sequence). The CDR3 region is CASSYTTSGVNEQFF. CDR3 bases: TGTGCCAGCAGTTACACAACTAGCGGGGTCAATGAGCAGTTCTTC.

The gene calls are TRBV20-1 and TRBJ1-1; 7 bases agree with TRBD1. Trimming took 6 bases from V and 3 from J; bases not matched to a gene: 13. This CDR3 contains 15 residues. The V gene's germline CDR1 is DFQATT and CDR2 SNEGSKA (reference sequence). DNA of the CDR3: TGCAGTGCACTGAACAGGGGCTGGGGGGACACTGAAGCTTTCTTT. Protein product: CSALNRGWGDTEAFF.

This sequence joins TRBV14 and TRBJ1-2; TRBD1 might be the D (6 bases). Germline assignment: CDR1 SGHDN and CDR2 FVKESK. Trimming stripped 4 bases from V and 8 bases from J, with 17 bases between. The CDR3 sequence is 14 residues long. The CDR3 DNA reads as TGTGCCAGCAGCCTGGGGGGCTTCAGAGGAGGCTACACCTTC. This gives the protein CASSLGGFRGGYTF.

This rearrangement joins TRBV11-1 to TRBJ2-2; tentative D call: TRBD2 (5 bases). Germline V gene lookup returns CDR1 SGHAT and CDR2 FQDESV (reference sequence). Deletions cut 10 bases from V and 0 bases from J, with 15 bases between. The CDR3 covers 15 residues. CDR3 sequence (DNA): TGTGCCACCCTTCCCGGAGGCTCGAACACCGGGGAGCTGTTTTTT. It is translated as CATLPGGSNTGELFF.

The chain joins TRBV5-1 to TRBJ2-1; 7 nucleotides match TRBD1. V trimming: 1 base; J trimming: 3 bases; junction bases outside the gene matches: 4. The CDR3 is 15 amino acids. The germline gives CDR1 SGHRS, CDR2 YFSETQ. CDR3 loop: CASSLNAGGYNEQFF. In DNA form, the CDR3 reads TGCGCCAGCAGCTTGAACGCAGGGGGCTACAATGAGCAGTTCTTC. Drawing the rest from reference TRBV5-1 and TRBJ2-1, the complete variable domain is KAGVTQTPRYLIKTRGQQVTLSCSPISGHRSVSWYQQTPGQGLQFLFEYFSETQRNKGNFPGRFSGRQFSNSRSEMNVSTLELGDSALYLCASSLNAGGYNEQFFGPGTRLTVL.

The rearrangement uses TRBV13 and TRBJ2-3, with TRBD2 matching 9 bases. Germline V gene lookup returns CDR1 PRHDT and CDR2 FYEKMQ (reference sequence). This CDR3 is built from 17 residues. The junction had 8 bases not matched to a gene; V was cut back by 4 bases and J by 0 bases. CDR3 sequence: CASSSAGGLPSTDTQYF. The CDR3 region has the DNA TGTGCCAGCAGCTCAGCGGGGGGCCTCCCTAGCACAGATACGCAGTATTTT.

V usage is TRBV4-2 and J usage is TRBJ1-1, with D unresolved. Germline CDR1 LGHNA, CDR2 YNFKEQ. Trimming took off 1 base at V and 4 bases at J, with 7 bases between the two ends. This CDR3 has 13 amino acids. The CDR3 nucleotides are TGTGCCAGCAGCCAAGGACCGCGCACTGAAGCTTTCTTT. As protein: CASSQGPRTEAFF.

The chain has TRBV20-1 and TRBJ2-1, with 9 nucleotides matching TRBD2. The CDR3 runs 14 residues. Germline CDR1 reads DFQATT; CDR2 reads SNEGSKA (reference sequence). The J segment lost 10 bases and the V segment lost 0 bases, leaving 7 bases of the junction unmatched. The CDR3 protein is CSARDPRGGREQFF. The CDR3 nucleotides read TGCAGTGCTAGAGATCCGCGGGGGGGCCGGGAGCAGTTCTTC.